One sample yielded the 10 T cell receptor beta chains listed below, sequenced in a study of siplizumab effects on memory and regulatory T cells. Some clones are missing from TCRdb's copy, which holds only in-frame ones; the method was immunoSEQ multiplex PCR. The sample shows approximately 70,000 clones, about 89% of them seen only once. Sequencing was carried out using CD8+ T cells sorted from blood. These receptors were collected from a human donor in good health.

This clone was counted a few times. The V call is TRBV2, the J call TRBJ1-5, with D tentatively TRBD1 (5 bases). Trimming removed 3 bases from V and 3 bases from J, with 12 bases in between. Per the germline V gene, CDR1 is SNHLY and CDR2 is FYNNEI. The CDR3 runs to 15 residues. In nucleotides, the CDR3 is TGTGCCAGCAGTGACTGGGCGACAGTCAATCAGCCCCAGCATTTT. Its translation is CASSDWATVNQPQHF.

This clone showed up just once. An end of the junction differs from the germline gene, which may be a read error. The chain employs TRBV4-1 and TRBJ2-7, with 8 nucleotides matching TRBD1. The germline gives CDR1 MGHRA, CDR2 YSYEKL. The CDR3 runs to 16 residues. The CDR3 loop reads CASNQETWTGFNEQYF. In nucleotides, the CDR3 is TGCGCCAGCAACCAAGAAACCTGGACAGGGTTCAACGAGCAGTACTTC.

This chain uses TRBV19 with TRBJ2-5, with TRBD2 matching 9 bases. Germline lookup yields CDR1 LNHDA and CDR2 SQIVND (reference sequence). The trim removed 10 bases at V and 2 bases at J, leaving 14 bases unmatched. This CDR3 has 16 residues. The CDR3 loop reads CANNTRLAVRQETQYF. The DNA of the CDR3 is TGTGCCAATAATACCCGACTAGCGGTTCGTCAAGAGACCCAGTACTTC. Full variable domain (remainder filled in from reference TRBV19 and TRBJ2-5): DGGITQSPKYLFRKEGQNVTLSCEQNLNHDAMYWYRQDPGQGLRLIYYSQIVNDFQKGDIAEGYSVSREKKESFPLTVTSAQKNPTAFYLCANNTRLAVRQETQYFGPGTRLLVL.

The chain employs TRBV9 and TRBJ2-1, with 14 bases fitting TRBD2. V gave up 4 bases and J gave up 9 bases; unmatched junction bases: 12. Germline loops: CDR1 SGDLS, CDR2 YYNGEE. The CDR3 loop spans 17 amino acids. DNA of the CDR3: TGTGCCAGCAGCTATAACCCGGGACTAGCGGGAGTTCCTGAGCAGTTCTTC. This translates into CASSYNPGLAGVPEQFF.

The chain joins TRBV18 to TRBJ2-3, with D perhaps TRBD1 (6 bases). V was shortened by 2 bases and J by 2 bases, with 11 bases between the two germline ends. The CDR3 is 15 residues long. Germline V lookup: CDR1 KGHSH, CDR2 LQKENI. DNA of the CDR3: TGTGCCAGCTCACCAGCAGGGGAAGTCACAGATACGCAGTATTTT. This sequence encodes CASSPAGEVTDTQYF.

J is TRBJ2-1 and V is TRBV10-3; D gene unclear. Per the germline V gene, CDR1 is ENHRY and CDR2 is SYGVKD. The CDR3 consists of 12 residues. V was shortened by 2 bases and J by 8 bases, with 7 bases between the two germline ends. Here the CDR3 reads CAISEVLDEQFF. Written as DNA, the CDR3 is TGTGCCATCAGTGAGGTGTTGGATGAGCAGTTCTTC.

The chain combines TRBV27 with TRBJ1-2; 7 nucleotides match TRBD1. This CDR3 spans 14 amino acids. Germline V gives CDR1 MNHEY, CDR2 SMNVEV (reference sequence). V shed 0 bases, J shed 8 bases, and the junction held 6 bases outside the gene matches. CDR3 amino acids: CASSLSLTGSGYTF. DNA for the CDR3: TGTGCCAGCAGTTTATCTTTGACAGGGAGCGGCTACACCTTC.

The V call is TRBV9, the J call TRBJ1-4, with D hard to call. This CDR3 spans 13 amino acids. V gave up 0 bases and J gave up 5 bases, with 5 bases separating them. The germline CDR1 and CDR2 sequences are SGDLS and YYNGEE. The CDR3 DNA reads as TGTGCCAGCAGCGTAGCCCTAAATGAAAAACTGTTTTTT. Residues: CASSVALNEKLFF.

The chain has TRBV27 and TRBJ2-7; possible D gene TRBD2, 6 bases. CDR3 length equals 14 residues. Trimming stripped 3 bases from V and 2 bases from J, with 11 bases between. Germline lookup yields CDR1 MNHEY and CDR2 SMNVEV (reference sequence). The CDR3 here is CASSLAEGTYEQYF. The CDR3 nucleotides read TGTGCCAGCAGTTTGGCGGAGGGGACCTACGAGCAGTACTTC.

Worth noting for this clone: A read error may produce the germline difference seen at one junction end. This chain connects TRBV7-2 to TRBJ2-5; the match to TRBD2 covers 8 bases. This CDR3 comprises 14 residues. Germline assignment: CDR1 SGHTA and CDR2 FQGNSA. CDR3 residues: CASSLGGGIEAQYF. The DNA of the CDR3 is TGTGCCAGCAGCTTAGGCGGGGGGATAGAGGCCCAGTACTTC.